Below, one TCR beta chain is given with its context. No antigen is known for it. The data are from a study of shared clonotypes between healthy human individuals. This CDR3 region has 14 residues. The germline CDR1 and CDR2 sequences are SGHAT and FQNNGV. The germline V and J ends were trimmed by 0 bases and 12 bases, with 15 bases remaining between them. TCRdb keeps only in-frame clones here, not all; method: immunoSEQ multiplex PCR. The data contain fewer than 650,000 clones, roughly four fifths of them singletons. The donor population consisted of healthy HIV-negative adults with no recent acute infections or vaccinations. Broader study findings: Sampling covered nothing but blood. Tissue TCR repertoires likely differ from those found in blood. It was anticipated that sequencing depth would influence how many clonotypes donors shared. The small donor group covered limited genetic and exposure diversity.

Specimen: PBMCs. The receptor comes from a woman in her thirties or forties in good health. Some clones in this sample may be carry-over from other donors' samples. This rearrangement joins TRBV11-2 to TRBJ2-1; D gene ambiguous. The CDR3 DNA sequence: TGTGCCAGCAGCTTAGATACGGTACGTGGCGTGCAGTTCTTC. This codes for CASSLDTVRGVQFF.